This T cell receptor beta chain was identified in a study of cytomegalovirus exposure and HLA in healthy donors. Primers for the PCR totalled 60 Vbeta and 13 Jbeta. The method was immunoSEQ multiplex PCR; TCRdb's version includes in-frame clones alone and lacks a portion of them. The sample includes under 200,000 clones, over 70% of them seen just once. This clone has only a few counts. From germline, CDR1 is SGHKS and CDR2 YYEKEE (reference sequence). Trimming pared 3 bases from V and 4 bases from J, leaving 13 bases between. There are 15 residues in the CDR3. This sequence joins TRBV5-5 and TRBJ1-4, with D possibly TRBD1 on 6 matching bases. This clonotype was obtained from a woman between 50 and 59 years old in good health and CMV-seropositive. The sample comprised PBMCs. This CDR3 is CASSSVSRGNEKLFF. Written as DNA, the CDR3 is TGTGCCAGCAGCTCCGTGAGCAGGGGTAATGAAAAACTGTTTTTT.